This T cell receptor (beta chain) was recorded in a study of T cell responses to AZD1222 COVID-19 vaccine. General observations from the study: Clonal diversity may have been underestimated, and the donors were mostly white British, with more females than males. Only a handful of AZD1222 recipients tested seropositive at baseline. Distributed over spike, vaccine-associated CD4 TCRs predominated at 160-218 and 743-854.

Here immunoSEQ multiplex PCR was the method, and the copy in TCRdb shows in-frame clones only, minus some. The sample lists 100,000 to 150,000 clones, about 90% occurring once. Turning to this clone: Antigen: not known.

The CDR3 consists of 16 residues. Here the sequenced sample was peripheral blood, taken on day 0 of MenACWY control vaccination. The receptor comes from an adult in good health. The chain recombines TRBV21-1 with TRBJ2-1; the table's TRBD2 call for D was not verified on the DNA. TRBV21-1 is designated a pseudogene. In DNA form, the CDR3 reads TGTGCCAGCAGCAGTCCTAGCGGGAGCTCCTACAATGAGCAGTTCTTC. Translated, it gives CASSSPSGSSYNEQFF.